This T cell receptor (beta chain) was captured in a study of cytomegalovirus exposure and HLA in healthy donors. Study-level points and caveats: According to an earlier analysis, most TCR beta V segments yielded productive rearrangements about 87% or about 30% of the time. TCR beta sequences numbering more than 15,000 were associated with HLA alleles at 0.05 false discovery rate in a later analysis.

Trimming at V came to 3 bases and at J to 6 bases, leaving 9 bases not matched to a gene. The germline CDR1 and CDR2 sequences are SGHRS and YFSETQ. This CDR3 region has 15 residues. Donors sampled were nominally healthy, though unrecorded immune exposures were likely. With regard to this clone: What it binds is not known.

PCR involved 60 Vbeta and 13 Jbeta primers. TCRdb's copy holds only in-frame clones and misses some; the assay was immunoSEQ multiplex PCR. This sample yields 100,000 or so clones, of which about 80% are seen a single time; roughly 4% belongs to the top ten. The gene calls are TRBV5-1 and TRBJ2-7; TRBD1 agrees at 10 bases. Sequencing was performed on PBMCs. This receptor was obtained from a man in his forties in good health and CMV-seronegative. The chain's CDR3 is CASSSRDRGPGEQYF. CDR3 sequence (DNA): TGCGCCAGCAGCTCCCGGGACAGGGGACCCGGCGAGCAGTACTTC.